One and the same sample provided the 24 T cell receptor beta chains below, sequenced in a study of CD8 T cells in Susac syndrome. After extraction with the RNeasy kit, 0.5 to 1 ug of the RNA was reverse transcribed using random hexamers. TCRdb used MiXCR to reprocess the immunoSEQ multiplex PCR reads, holding one entry per CDR3 protein. The sample shows 50,000 or so distinct CDR3 sequences, 80% to 95% of them seen only once. Sequenced: CD8+ T cells from PBMCs. These receptors originate from a human donor in good health.

The J gene is TRBJ2-7, the V gene TRBV13; D is undetermined. CDR3 length: 13 residues. With 3 bases removed from V and 3 bases from J, the gap between germline ends came to 9 bases. CDR1 and CDR2 from the germline V gene are PRHDT and FYEKMQ (reference sequence). CDR3 bases: TGTGCCAGCAGCTTTCTTCATTACTACGAGCAGTACTTC. Protein sequence: CASSFLHYYEQYF.

The V gene is TRBV19, the J gene TRBJ2-3; 7 bases are shared with TRBD2. This CDR3 contains 15 residues. Trimming removed 4 bases from V and 4 bases from J; junction bases left unmatched: 8. Germline assignment: CDR1 LNHDA and CDR2 SQIVND (reference sequence). The CDR3 bases are TGTGCCAGTAGTACGTGGGGCGGGAGCTCAGATACGCAGTATTTT. It translates to CASSTWGGSSDTQYF.

The genes are TRBV19 and TRBJ2-7, with D unclear. Looked up from germline, CDR1 is LNHDA and CDR2 is SQIVND (reference sequence). The CDR3 loop spans 14 amino acids. The V end lost 6 bases, the J end lost 2 bases, and 14 bases lay between the germline ends. The CDR3 loop is CASSEFGPTYEQYF. CDR3 coding DNA: TGTGCCAGTAGCGAGTTTGGTCCAACCTACGAGCAGTACTTC.

This chain joins TRBV11-2 and TRBJ1-1, with D maybe TRBD1 (6 bases). Trimming removed 1 base at V and 13 bases at J, with 13 bases between. Germline V gives CDR1 SGHAT, CDR2 FQNNGV. The CDR3 runs to 12 residues. The CDR3 DNA reads TGTGCCAGCAGCTTAGCTAGGGACAAGGGTTTCTTT. Protein product: CASSLARDKGFF.

J is TRBJ1-2 and V is TRBV2, with D possibly being TRBD1 (6 bases). Deletions cut 7 bases from V and 1 base from J, with 10 bases between. This CDR3 is 13 amino acids long. CDR1 SNHLY and CDR2 FYNNEI come from the germline V gene. In DNA, the CDR3 is TGTGCCAGCACCCTGGACAGTAACTATGGCTACACCTTC. Amino acid sequence: CASTLDSNYGYTF.

The gene calls are TRBV5-8 and TRBJ1-1; D might be TRBD1 (5 bases). Trimming took off 1 base at V and 7 bases at J, with 11 bases between the two ends. The CDR3 has 13 residues. CDR1 is SGHTS, CDR2 YDEGEE, per germline. The CDR3 loop is CASSLYRTGEAFF. The CDR3 region has the DNA TGTGCCAGCAGCTTGTACCGTACAGGTGAAGCTTTCTTT.

This rearrangement joins TRBV4-1 to TRBJ1-2; the D is unclear. The V end lost 1 base, the J end lost 0 bases, and 9 bases lay between the germline ends. This CDR3 is 15 amino acids long. Germline CDR1 is MGHRA and CDR2 is YSYEKL. DNA for the CDR3: TGCGCCAGCAGCCAAGCACCCAGGTCTAACTATGGCTACACCTTC. It is translated as CASSQAPRSNYGYTF.

The V gene is TRBV12-5, the J gene TRBJ2-3, with D possibly matching TRBD2 (5 bases). The CDR3 consists of 15 residues. V was trimmed by 3 bases and J by 2 bases, leaving 12 bases between them. CDR1 is LGHNT and CDR2 is FRNRAP in the germline V gene. The CDR3 sequence is CASGFMERPTDTQYF. CDR3 coding DNA: TGTGCTAGTGGTTTCATGGAGCGGCCCACAGATACGCAGTATTTT. The complete variable domain, with remaining parts taken from reference TRBV12-5 and TRBJ2-3, reads DARVTQTPRHKVTEMGQEVTMRCQPILGHNTVFWYRQTMMQGLELLAYFRNRAPLDDSGMPKDRFSAEMPDATLATLKIQPSEPRDSAVYFCASGFMERPTDTQYFGPGTRLTVL.

V gene TRBV3-1 combines with J gene TRBJ2-2, with TRBD1 identical over 11 bases. This CDR3 is built from 20 residues. With V trimmed by 4 bases and J by 5 bases, 18 bases remained unmatched. Germline V gene data show CDR1 as LGHDT and CDR2 as YNNKEL (reference sequence). In DNA, the CDR3 is TGTGCCAGCAGCCGAGGTACTAGGAAGGACAGGGGGCGGCCTACCGGGGAGCTGTTTTTT. Its protein is CASSRGTRKDRGRPTGELFF.

V is TRBV25-1 and J is TRBJ2-7, with a weak D call TRBD2 (6 bases). The germline V gene has CDR1 MGHDK and CDR2 SYGVNS. The CDR3 spans 13 residues. V was pared by 6 bases and J by 4 bases, with 13 bases between. The CDR3 DNA reads as TGTGCCAGCAGCGCCTCCCTAGCGTACGAGCAGTACTTC. This encodes CASSASLAYEQYF.

V usage is TRBV29-1 and J usage is TRBJ1-2, with D perhaps TRBD1 (5 bases). V was clipped by 4 bases and J by 5 bases, with 11 bases between them. This CDR3 comprises 12 residues. Germline V lookup: CDR1 SQVTM, CDR2 ANQGSEA. CDR3 nucleotides: TGCAGCGTTGGAGACCAGGGTTATGGCTACACCTTC. Encoded protein: CSVGDQGYGYTF.

The chain links TRBV27 to TRBJ1-6, with 7 bases that match TRBD1. J gave up 14 bases and V 8 bases, and 6 bases lay outside the gene matches. The CDR3 is 11 amino acids. Germline loops: CDR1 MNHEY, CDR2 SMNVEV (reference sequence). CDR3 residues: CASGDRSTLHF. The CDR3 DNA sequence: TGTGCCAGCGGGGACAGATCAACCCTCCACTTT.

This rearrangement joins TRBV5-1 to TRBJ2-7; 7 nucleotides align to TRBD2. The trim removed 2 bases at V and 1 base at J, leaving 9 bases unmatched. This CDR3 spans 16 amino acids. The germline gives CDR1 SGHRS, CDR2 YFSETQ. CDR3 in DNA: TGCGCCAGCAGCTTCGGACGGGGGGAAACATCCTACGAGCAGTACTTC. Its translation is CASSFGRGETSYEQYF.

The chain employs TRBV7-9 and TRBJ1-2; 8 bases are shared with TRBD1. The V gene's germline CDR1 is SEHNR and CDR2 FQNEAQ (reference sequence). Trimming cost V 5 bases and J 2 bases; bases outside gene matches: 4. The CDR3 contains 14 residues. CDR3 amino acids: CASSTGQGNYGYTF. CDR3 nucleotide sequence: TGTGCCAGCAGCACCGGACAGGGAAACTATGGCTACACCTTC.

Only one count was recorded for this clonotype. V and J are TRBV20-1 and TRBJ2-7, with TRBD2 matching over 14 bases. Germline loops: CDR1 DFQATT, CDR2 SNEGSKA (reference sequence). V lost 1 base to trimming and J lost 6 bases; unmatched junction nucleotides: 11. The CDR3 contains 17 residues. The CDR3 coding sequence is TGCAGTGCTAGAGGCTGGGGGACTAGCGGGAGAGGGGGCGAGCAGTACTTC. This translates into CSARGWGTSGRGGEQYF.

The rearrangement joins TRBV9 to TRBJ2-3; 8 bases agree with TRBD2. Germline loops: CDR1 SGDLS, CDR2 YYNGEE. The CDR3 totals 14 residues. The trim removed 1 base at V and 4 bases at J, leaving 2 bases unmatched. CDR3 in amino acids: CASSVSGRADTQYF. The CDR3 DNA reads as TGTGCCAGCAGCGTAAGCGGGAGAGCAGATACGCAGTATTTT. The variable domain in full, completed from reference TRBV9 and TRBJ2-3, reads DSGVTQTPKHLITATGQRVTLRCSPRSGDLSVYWYQQSLDQGLQFLIQYYNGEERAKGNILERFSAQQFPDLHSELNLSSLELGDSALYFCASSVSGRADTQYFGPGTRLTVL.

The rearrangement links TRBV5-4 to TRBJ2-1; tentative D call: TRBD2 (6 bases). The CDR3 is 16 residues long. With 4 bases removed from V and 5 bases from J, the gap between germline ends came to 19 bases. CDR1 SGHNT and CDR2 YYREEE come from the germline V gene (reference sequence). CDR3 DNA sequence: TGTGCCAGCAGCCCCCGGGACTTCCGAATCCACAATGAGCAGTTCTTC. Translating it yields CASSPRDFRIHNEQFF. Full variable domain (remainder filled in from reference TRBV5-4 and TRBJ2-1): ETGVTQSPTHLIKTRGQQVTLRCSSQSGHNTVSWYQQALGQGPQFIFQYYREEENGRGNFPPRFSGLQFPNYSSELNVNALELDDSALYLCASSPRDFRIHNEQFFGPGTRLTVL.

V usage is TRBV6-5 and J usage is TRBJ1-2; 8 positions agree with TRBD1. The CDR3 length is 12 residues. Germline CDR1 and CDR2: MNHEY and SVGAGI. V lost 8 bases to trimming and J lost 6 bases; unmatched junction nucleotides: 5. The CDR3 DNA reads as TGTGCCAGCTACACAGGGGGGCATGGCTACACCTTC. This encodes CASYTGGHGYTF.

The chain couples TRBV18 to TRBJ2-7; 10 bases are shared with TRBD2. V trimming: 3 bases; J trimming: 3 bases; junction bases outside the gene matches: 5. The CDR3 is 15 amino acids. CDR1 is KGHSH and CDR2 is LQKENI in the germline V gene. As DNA, the CDR3 is TGTGCCAGCTCACCTACTAGCGGGAACGTCTACGAGCAGTACTTC. Protein product: CASSPTSGNVYEQYF.

Only one count was recorded for this clonotype. The CDR3 DNA sequence: TGTGCCAGCAGCCAAGAGCCGGAGACAGGGGACTATGGCTACACCTTC. This translates into CASSQEPETGDYGYTF. The rearrangement uses TRBV14 and TRBJ1-2; TRBD1 matches at 8 bases. From germline, CDR1 is SGHDN and CDR2 FVKESK. The trim removed 0 bases at V and 3 bases at J, leaving 6 bases unmatched. The CDR3 contains 16 residues.

The chain employs TRBV5-1 and TRBJ1-1; unclear D gene. V dropped 4 bases and J dropped 5 bases, with 15 bases sitting between them. The CDR3 runs to 14 residues. The germline V gene has CDR1 SGHRS and CDR2 YFSETQ. This chain's CDR3 is CASSGRQMGTEAFF. CDR3 coding DNA: TGCGCCAGCAGCGGGAGACAAATGGGAACTGAAGCTTTCTTT. Based on the CDR3 plus reference TRBV5-1 and TRBJ1-1, the full variable domain is KAGVTQTPRYLIKTRGQQVTLSCSPISGHRSVSWYQQTPGQGLQFLFEYFSETQRNKGNFPGRFSGRQFSNSRSEMNVSTLELGDSALYLCASSGRQMGTEAFFGQGTRLTVV.

In nucleotides, the CDR3 is TGTGCCAGCAGCCAAGATTTCGGGGTTGCGAATCAGCCCCAGCATTTT. Translated, it gives CASSQDFGVANQPQHF. The chain employs TRBV3-1 and TRBJ1-5, with D uncertain. This CDR3 has 16 amino acids. Trimming removed 0 bases at V and 4 bases at J, with 13 bases between. The germline CDR1 and CDR2 sequences are LGHDT and YNNKEL (reference sequence).

This chain connects TRBV7-9 to TRBJ2-3; D is perhaps TRBD2 (6 bases). Trimming took off 5 bases at V and 2 bases at J, with 11 bases between the two ends. Germline CDR1 reads SEHNR; CDR2 reads FQNEAQ (reference sequence). This CDR3 spans 14 amino acids. CDR3 amino acids: CASSGDSTTDTQYF. The CDR3 nucleotides read TGTGCCAGCAGCGGGGACTCGACCACAGATACGCAGTATTTT.

The V call is TRBV27, the J call TRBJ2-1; D is ambiguous. Germline V lookup: CDR1 MNHEY, CDR2 SMNVEV (reference sequence). The CDR3 spans 13 residues. V was clipped by 3 bases and J by 7 bases, with 10 bases between them. CDR3 bases: TGTGCCAGCAGTTTCCTCACACGGAATGAGCAGTTCTTC. Translated, it gives CASSFLTRNEQFF.